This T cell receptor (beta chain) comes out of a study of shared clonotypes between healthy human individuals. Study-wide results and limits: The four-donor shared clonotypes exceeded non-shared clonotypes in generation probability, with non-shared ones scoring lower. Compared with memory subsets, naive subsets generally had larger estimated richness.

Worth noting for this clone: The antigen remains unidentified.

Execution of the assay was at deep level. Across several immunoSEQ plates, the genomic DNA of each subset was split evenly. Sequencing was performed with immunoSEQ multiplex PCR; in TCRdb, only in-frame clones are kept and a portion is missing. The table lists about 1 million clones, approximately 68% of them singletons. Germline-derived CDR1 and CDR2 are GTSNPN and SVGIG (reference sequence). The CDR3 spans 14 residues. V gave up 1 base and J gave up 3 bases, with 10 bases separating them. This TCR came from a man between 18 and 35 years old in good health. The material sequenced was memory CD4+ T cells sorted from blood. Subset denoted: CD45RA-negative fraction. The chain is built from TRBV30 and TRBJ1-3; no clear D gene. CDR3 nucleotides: TGTGCCTGGAGTGCACAGCTGGTTGGAAACACCATATATTTT. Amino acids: CAWSAQLVGNTIYF.